This entry concerns a single T cell receptor beta chain. The antigen this receptor binds is unknown. It has no much larger one-base neighbor in the sample; base qualities were not kept. These data come from a study of control samples from healthy donors and cancer patients (dated by TCRdb to 2018 to 2020). Library prep was done by the immunoSEQ multiplex PCR assay. As stored in TCRdb, this immuneACCESS dataset retains in-frame rearrangements with V and J assigned. A fraction of the clones does not appear; measured against another copy, unresolved V genes explain less than half of the discrepancy, and the remainder lacks a known reason. The sample contains about 89,000 clones, around nine tenths of them found a single time. The ten largest clones add up to roughly 21% of the sample. The sequenced sample was blood. The TCR sequence derives from a man between 25 and 39 years old in good health.

The CDR3 corresponds to CASALSDTEAFF. The nucleotide sequence reads TGTGCCAGCGCCTTGTCCGACACTGAAGCTTTCTTT. This sequence uses TRBV12-3 or TRBV12-4 and TRBJ1-1, with the D gene not clear enough to name. From its cysteine to its phenylalanine, the CDR3 spans 12 amino acids. CDR3 DNA is the only sequence kept; it has 36 bases, read in frame from the first base. Relative to germline, V is 8 bases shorter and J is 3 bases shorter, with 10 bases between their ends.